This T cell receptor (beta chain) derives from a study of cytomegalovirus exposure and HLA in healthy donors. Regarding the study as a whole: In a later analysis, an Asian-associated ancestry cluster reportedly showed fewer N-insertions than the approximately 620-donor mean. The sole available immune exposure information was CMV serostatus.

PCR used 60 Vbeta primers and 13 Jbeta primers. In the source study's methods: A later analysis counted 65 million to 80 million unique TCR beta chains, some 12 million shared. TCRdb's table, derived via immunoSEQ multiplex PCR, lists solely in-frame clones and lacks some. V and J calls and clone size follow that table, whereas D and trimming were derived from the DNA. Of about 140,000 clones listed, approximately 84% are singletons. Trimming cost V 5 bases and J 7 bases; bases outside gene matches: 10. This CDR3 is 15 amino acids long. Germline values: CDR1 SGHNT, CDR2 YENEEA. With respect to this clone: Its antigen is undetermined.

The chain uses TRBV11-3 and TRBJ2-7; 11 bases match TRBD1. This TCR was sampled from a man under 40 in good health and CMV-seropositive. The sequenced material came from PBMCs. In DNA, the CDR3 is TGTGCCAGCAGCCCAGGAGGACAGGGGGCAGGGGAGCAGTACTTC. This translates into CASSPGGQGAGEQYF.